This TCR beta chain was recovered during a study of spatial heterogeneity in lung cancer. Time point of the sample: sample taken at primary tumor resection. Whole RNA obtained from tumor, nontumor lung or frozen PBMC underwent sequencing without sorting. This clonotype is judged medium-sized (0.01 to 0.1%). The V gene's germline CDR1 is MNHEY and CDR2 SMNVEV (reference sequence). V was trimmed by 7 bases and J by 5 bases, leaving 21 bases between them. There are 17 residues in the CDR3. Carried by each TCR cDNA molecule was a unique molecular identifier. TCRdb ran MiXCR on the 5' RACE reads and lists one entry per CDR3 protein. Of roughly 23,000 distinct CDR3 sequences in the sample, around 5.1% are singletons; the top ten hold under 6.5%.

The starting material was PBMCs, obtained at surgery. The clonotype originates from a male donor with early-stage non-small cell lung cancer. The V and J genes are TRBV27 and TRBJ1-6; tentatively, D is TRBD1 (5 bases). CDR3 amino acids: CASNPRTPRVNNSPLHF. The DNA for the CDR3 is TGTGCCAGCAACCCTCGAACCCCCAGGGTAAATAATTCACCCCTCCACTTT.